The 14 T cell receptor beta chains reported below all come from one sample, sequenced in a study of blood T cell repertoires in COVID-19. Assay used: immunoSEQ multiplex PCR; TCRdb lists only in-frame clones, some missing. The table records over 50,000 clones, approximately 89% of them present only once. Sequencing was carried out using peripheral blood. The receptors come from a human donor in a cohort sampled during active COVID-19.

This clone was counted only a few times. The chain links TRBV29-1 to TRBJ2-7; a weak D match, TRBD2 (7 bases). With 6 bases removed from V and 5 bases from J, the gap between germline ends came to 14 bases. Germline V lookup: CDR1 SQVTM, CDR2 ANQGSEA. The CDR3 is 12 residues long. The CDR3, as DNA: TGCAGCGTAGGGGGGGCAGGGGACGAGCAGTACTTC. Amino acid sequence: CSVGGAGDEQYF.

This chain links TRBV11-2 with TRBJ1-1, with D maybe TRBD1 (6 bases). The CDR3 sequence is 15 residues long. V was clipped by 1 base and J by 4 bases, with 13 bases between them. Germline CDR1 and CDR2: SGHAT and FQNNGV. CDR3 residues: CASSLARGKGTEAFF. DNA for the CDR3: TGTGCCAGCAGCTTAGCCAGGGGAAAGGGCACTGAAGCTTTCTTT.

The V and J genes are TRBV15 and TRBJ1-2; 7 bases agree with TRBD1. The ends lost 0 bases at V and 7 bases at J; junction bases unmatched: 5. The CDR3 length is 14 residues. Germline CDR1 LNHNV, CDR2 YYDKDF (reference sequence). The CDR3 loop is CATSRDRGSGGYTF. The CDR3 region has the DNA TGTGCCACCAGCAGAGACAGGGGGAGTGGTGGCTACACCTTC.

This clone has only one observation. V usage is TRBV7-2 and J usage is TRBJ2-1; 10 nucleotides align to TRBD2. CDR1 SGHTA and CDR2 FQGNSA come from the germline V gene. The CDR3 contains 15 residues. V lost 1 base, J lost 8 bases, and 5 bases stayed unmatched. The CDR3 coding sequence is TGTGCCAGCAGCTTAGAGCGGGGGGGCCGGGATGAGCAGTTCTTC. This codes for CASSLERGGRDEQFF.

The chain carries TRBV19 and TRBJ2-1, with 9 bases lining up with TRBD1. Germline CDR1 is LNHDA and CDR2 is SQIVND (reference sequence). V was pared by 4 bases and J by 6 bases, with 10 bases of the junction left unmatched. This CDR3 comprises 16 residues. The CDR3 spells CASSTETGTGINEQFF. The CDR3, as DNA: TGTGCCAGTAGTACAGAAACCGGGACAGGGATCAATGAGCAGTTCTTC.

The V and J genes are TRBV6-6 and TRBJ1-2; D gene unclear. With 4 bases removed from V and 8 bases from J, the gap between germline ends came to 17 bases. The CDR3 is 14 amino acids. Germline loops: CDR1 MNHNY, CDR2 SVGAGI (reference sequence). The CDR3 DNA reads as TGTGCCAGCAGTTCCCCGGAGCGGCTGGGAGGCTACACCTTC. Encoded protein: CASSSPERLGGYTF.

The gene calls are TRBV10-3 and TRBJ2-1; TRBD2 matches at 7 bases. The germline gives CDR1 ENHRY, CDR2 SYGVKD. V shed 3 bases and J 9 bases; nucleotides not matched to a gene: 11. The CDR3 loop spans 15 amino acids. The CDR3 DNA reads TGTGCCATCAGTGACGCCGGGGAGGGCCGGACTGAGCAGTTCTTC. Amino acids: CAISDAGEGRTEQFF.

The chain combines TRBV28 with TRBJ2-7, with D uncertain. The CDR3 has 14 amino acids. V was pared by 7 bases and J by 6 bases, with 19 bases between. Germline V gene sequence: CDR1 MDHEN, CDR2 SYDVKM. The CDR3 reads CASIRLRSPTEQYF. The CDR3 nucleotides are TGTGCCAGCATTAGACTGAGGAGTCCTACCGAGCAGTACTTC. Looking up the rest from reference TRBV28 and TRBJ2-7 gives the full variable domain: DVKVTQSSRYLVKRTGEKVFLECVQDMDHENMFWYRQDPGLGLRLIYFSYDVKMKEKGDIPEGYSVSREKKERFSLILESASTNQTSMYLCASIRLRSPTEQYFGPGTRLTVT.

The gene calls are TRBV7-6 and TRBJ1-1; D gene uncertain. With 4 bases removed from V and 6 bases from J, the gap between germline ends came to 12 bases. CDR3 length: 13 residues. Germline V gene sequence: CDR1 SGHVS, CDR2 FNYEAQ. CDR3 nucleotides: TGTGCCAGCAGCTACAATCCATTATCTGAAGCTTTCTTT. The encoded protein is CASSYNPLSEAFF.

The chain employs TRBV5-1 and TRBJ1-1; tentative D call: TRBD1 (6 bases). CDR3 length: 15 amino acids. In germline, CDR1 is SGHRS, CDR2 YFSETQ. V was trimmed by 0 bases and J by 7 bases, leaving 16 bases between them. CDR3 bases: TGCGCCAGCAGCTTGGTAACAGGGCCATCGGATGAAGCTTTCTTT. This sequence encodes CASSLVTGPSDEAFF.

The chain has TRBV5-1 and TRBJ2-5, with D perhaps TRBD1 (5 bases). CDR1 and CDR2 (germline): SGHRS, YFSETQ. This CDR3 spans 12 amino acids. The V gene lost 2 bases and the J gene lost 4 bases, with 6 bases spanning the gap. CDR3 coding DNA: TGCGCCAGCAGCTTAAGGGGAGAGACCCAGTACTTC. This encodes CASSLRGETQYF.

The chain couples TRBV19 to TRBJ1-2, with D possibly TRBD1 on 5 matching bases. Germline CDR1 is LNHDA and CDR2 is SQIVND (reference sequence). V lost 7 bases, J lost 0 bases, and 9 bases lay in between. This CDR3 contains 13 residues. CDR3 in DNA: TGTGCCAGTACCCTAGGGGCTAACTATGGCTACACCTTC. It encodes CASTLGANYGYTF.

V gene TRBV6-2 or TRBV6-3 combines with J gene TRBJ1-1, with D possibly TRBD1 on 6 matching bases. Germline values: CDR1 MNHEY, CDR2 SVGEGT. This CDR3 contains 13 residues. Trimming removed 4 bases at V and 5 bases at J, with 11 bases between. The CDR3 region has the DNA TGTGCCAGCAGTTTGGGGGGGGCAACTGAAGCTTTCTTT. Its protein is CASSLGGATEAFF.

The rearrangement joins TRBV7-3 to TRBJ2-3, with 7 bases that match TRBD2. Germline-derived CDR1 and CDR2 are SGHTA and FQGTGA. V lost 8 bases, J lost 3 bases, and 5 bases stayed unmatched. This CDR3 comprises 13 residues. DNA of the CDR3: TGTGCCAGCCGTTTGGGAGGGACAGATACGCAGTATTTT. Translated: CASRLGGTDTQYF. Filled out from reference TRBV7-3 and TRBJ2-3, the complete variable domain reads GAGVSQTPSNKVTEKGKYVELRCDPISGHTALYWYRQSLGQGPEFLIYFQGTGAADDSGLPNDRFFAVRPEGSVSTLKIQRTERGDSAVYLCASRLGGTDTQYFGPGTRLTVL.